A single sample gave rise to the 10 T cell receptor beta chains below, sequenced in a study of blood T cell repertoires in COVID-19. The table came from immunoSEQ multiplex PCR; TCRdb's copy has only in-frame clones and leaves some out. Of around 240,000 clones in the sample, around 83% were seen once. Sequenced sample: peripheral blood. Receptors were obtained from a woman in her 40s who had recovered from COVID-19.

The chain is built from TRBV7-2 and TRBJ2-7; 9 bases are a match to TRBD1. The germline gives CDR1 SGHTA, CDR2 FQGNSA. The CDR3 runs to 17 residues. The V gene end was trimmed by 1 base and the J gene end by 5 bases; junction bases not matched to a gene: 12. This CDR3 is CASSLDGPGTGLHEQYF. CDR3 DNA sequence: TGTGCCAGCAGCTTAGACGGGCCCGGGACAGGGTTGCACGAGCAGTACTTC.

This clone was recorded once. This chain uses TRBV6-5 with TRBJ1-1; D may be TRBD1 (5 bases). Between the trimmed V and J ends, which lost 5 bases and 4 bases, there was a span of 14 bases. The CDR3 is 14 residues long. Germline CDR1 reads MNHEY; CDR2 reads SVGAGI. CDR3 nucleotide sequence: TGTGCCAGCAGTCCCAGGGTCCAGAGCACTGAAGCTTTCTTT. Residues: CASSPRVQSTEAFF.

The chain employs TRBV2 and TRBJ1-2; 7 nucleotides line up with TRBD1. V trimming: 6 bases; J trimming: 8 bases; junction bases outside the gene matches: 18. The CDR3 has 16 amino acids. The germline V gene encodes CDR1 SNHLY and CDR2 FYNNEI. The DNA for the CDR3 is TGTGCCAGCAGAGCCGGGACAGCCGACGGTTTTTGGGGCTACACCTTC. Translated: CASRAGTADGFWGYTF. The full variable domain, its missing parts supplied by reference TRBV2 and TRBJ1-2, is EPEVTQTPSHQVTQMGQEVILRCVPISNHLYFYWYRQILGQKVEFLVSFYNNEISEKSEIFDDQFSVERPDGSNFTLKIRSTKLEDSAMYFCASRAGTADGFWGYTFGSGTRLTVV.

The rearrangement uses TRBV15 and TRBJ2-5; 7 bases are shared with TRBD2. V gave up 0 bases and J gave up 3 bases; unmatched junction bases: 4. The CDR3 loop spans 15 amino acids. Germline values: CDR1 LNHNV, CDR2 YYDKDF (reference sequence). The CDR3 loop is CATSRDWGGEETQYF. The CDR3 DNA reads TGTGCCACCAGCAGAGATTGGGGAGGGGAAGAGACCCAGTACTTC.

The genes are TRBV9 and TRBJ2-7; perhaps TRBD2 as D (7 bases). The V end was cut by 5 bases, the J end by 4 bases, with 19 bases between. Looked up from germline, CDR1 is SGDLS and CDR2 is YYNGEE. The CDR3 contains 15 residues. The CDR3 coding sequence is TGTGCCAGCAGTCCTGAGGGGGGGGCGGTGTACGAGCAGTACTTC. Translating gives CASSPEGGAVYEQYF.

The chain has TRBV30 and TRBJ1-4, with D uncertain. V was clipped by 8 bases and J by 0 bases, with 10 bases between them. The CDR3 loop spans 13 amino acids. The germline V gene has CDR1 GTSNPN and CDR2 SVGIG (reference sequence). In DNA form, the CDR3 reads TGTGCCCACTTACGTGCAACTAATGAAAAACTGTTTTTT. Amino acids: CAHLRATNEKLFF.

V usage is TRBV18 and J usage is TRBJ2-5; D is ambiguous. The CDR3 runs to 14 residues. Trimming pared 4 bases from V and 2 bases from J, leaving 11 bases between. Germline V gene sequence: CDR1 KGHSH, CDR2 LQKENI. Here the CDR3 DNA reads TGTGCCAGCTCACGTACAGCCAATCAAGAGACCCAGTACTTC. This gives the protein CASSRTANQETQYF.

The chain uses TRBV7-8 and TRBJ1-2, with a weak D call TRBD1 (6 bases). The CDR3 consists of 14 residues. V dropped 8 bases and J dropped 6 bases, with 19 bases sitting between them. Germline-derived CDR1 and CDR2 are SGHVS and FQNEAQ. The CDR3 here is CASLGVGDINGYTF. CDR3 bases: TGTGCCAGCCTGGGGGTTGGGGACATTAATGGCTACACCTTC.

The V gene is TRBV19, the J gene TRBJ2-1; D possibly corresponds to TRBD1 (5 bases). The CDR3 totals 13 residues. Deletions cut 3 bases from V and 6 bases from J, with 9 bases between. CDR1 and CDR2 (germline): LNHDA, SQIVND (reference sequence). This CDR3 reads CASSIGRVNEQFF. DNA of the CDR3: TGTGCCAGTAGTATCGGCAGGGTCAATGAGCAGTTCTTC.

This clone was observed a few times. This chain connects TRBV6-1 to TRBJ2-1; tentative D call: TRBD1 (6 bases). V was trimmed by 1 base and J by 3 bases, leaving 25 bases between them. CDR3 length equals 20 residues. Germline lookup yields CDR1 MNHNS and CDR2 SASEGT. CDR3 sequence: CASSEGSWTVLNSDYNEQFF. CDR3 sequence (DNA): TGTGCCAGCAGTGAAGGAAGTTGGACAGTCCTGAACTCCGACTACAATGAGCAGTTCTTC.